This record concerns one T cell receptor beta chain sequence. Its antigen is unknown. The input lacks base qualities; no much larger clone sits a single base away. The intended sense of this specimen's time point label: baseline before first vaccination. The vaccinee samples were drawn from two UK trials, COV001 and COV002, one of which was a single-blind randomized controlled phase 2/3 trial testing AZD1222 (ChAdOx1 nCoV-19) in healthy adults. For TCRbeta chain sequencing, PBMC samples were collected from trial participants at day 0 and at day 28 after the second dose. Per the germline V gene (reference sequence), LNHDA is the CDR1 and SQIVND is the CDR2. V and J lose 10 bases and 0 bases, and a span of 13 bases separates them. From its cysteine to its phenylalanine, the CDR3 spans 13 amino acids. Only the CDR3 part of the read is kept: 39 bases, read in frame from the first base. The data stem from a study of T cell responses to AZD1222 COVID-19 vaccine (dated by TCRdb to about 2021). About the investigation overall: Because spike-specific TCR depth and breadth did not differ between the two schedules, AZD1222 recipients who got a second dose at roughly 4 weeks were pooled with those who got a second dose at roughly 12 weeks. A total of 230 to 250 trial participants underwent TCR sequencing, of whom 207 received two doses of AZD1222 and 26 received two doses of the MenACWY control vaccine. Trial participants were enrolled by age into subgroups of 18-55, 56-69 and 70-plus years, and around 140, 26 and 57 TCR-sequenced participants, respectively, were included in these subgroups. General study outcomes and caveats: The 56-69-year group was small, and its depth increase did not reach significance, likely because of low power. Spike-specific TCR breadth and depth rose significantly after two AZD1222 doses compared with day 0 and with MenACWY recipients. Reportedly, close to half of the unique spike-specific TCRs recognized epitopes lying outside the regions that are mutated in the B.1.351 and B.1.1.7 variants. Vaccine-associated CD4 TCRs spanned the whole spike protein, with dominant responses in regions 160-218 and 743-854. Because no samples from the day 14 peak response were available, repertoires could be characterized only after the peak T cell response. Most participants were white British and females outnumbered males, and the authors suggested that clonal diversity may have been underestimated. Conclusions about previously exposed vaccinees were limited because only a handful of AZD1222 recipients were SARS-CoV-2 seropositive at baseline.

The CDR3 regions of human TCRbeta chains were analyzed by immunosequencing. Concerning the study's data processing: Repertoire TCRs were checked for matches against a reference library of SARS-CoV-2-specific TCRs that had been generated using the MIRA antigen-specificity platform. Breadth meant the fraction of unique TCRs that were SARS-CoV-2-associated, whereas depth meant the fraction of total T cells that were SARS-CoV-2-associated. Using the MIRA data, each spike-specific TCR was assigned both to the spike region to which the TCR was reactive and to a CD4 or CD8 class. Log10-transformed breadth and depth values were compared by one-way ANOVA with Sidak's multiple comparisons tests. TCRdb mirrors the immuneACCESS table, restricted to in-frame sequences. Some clones are absent from its copies; in checked studies, under half trace to an unresolved V gene, and the reason for the others is unknown. The DNA was the basis for D and trimming; V, J and clone size are from that table. The sample table lists approximately 91,000 clones, nearly 90% of them with a count of one. About an eighth of the sample comes from the top ten.

Material: peripheral blood, obtained on day 0 of AZD1222 vaccination. The V and J genes are TRBV19 and TRBJ2-7; the D element might be TRBD1 or TRBD2, as each aligns at 5 bases. The TCR was taken from an adult in good health. The DNA sequence is as follows: TGTGCCACCCGAGGGACGGACTCCTACGAGCAGTACTTC. Translation gives CATRGTDSYEQYF.